These 14 T cell receptor beta chains were all obtained from the same sample, sequenced in a study of radiotherapy plus CTLA-4 blockade in lung cancer. Profiling relied on immunoSEQ multiplex PCR, and the TCRdb table lists in-frame clones only, not all of them. The table includes about 98,000 clones, 75% to 90% detected once. The sequencing here drew on peripheral blood, taken from a patient treated with radiotherapy plus ipilimumab. The origin of the receptors is a human donor with non-small cell lung cancer who had a partial response to radiotherapy plus ipilimumab.

V is TRBV6-1 and J is TRBJ2-7, with 9 bases identical to TRBD2. Germline assignment: CDR1 MNHNS and CDR2 SASEGT. CDR3 size: 15 residues. V dropped 5 bases and J dropped 7; count of bases not matched to a gene: 12. The CDR3 DNA reads as TGTGCCAGCAGTCGCGAAGTAGCGGGAGTTTTAGAGCAGTACTTC. Amino acid sequence: CASSREVAGVLEQYF.

The chain combines TRBV5-8 with TRBJ2-3; TRBD2 agrees at 13 bases. The length of the CDR3 is 15 residues. Trimming took 4 bases from V and 3 from J; bases not matched to a gene: 2. Germline V CDR1 and CDR2: SGHTS, YDEGEE. The CDR3 sequence is CASSVGLAGTDTQYF. The DNA of the CDR3 is TGTGCCAGCAGCGTGGGACTAGCGGGAACAGATACGCAGTATTTT.

This chain uses TRBV10-2 with TRBJ2-1, with 10 bases matching TRBD2. In germline, CDR1 is WSHSY, CDR2 SAAADI. This CDR3 is 15 amino acids long. Losses at the gene ends were 6 bases for V and 4 bases for J; bases not matched to a gene: 6. The CDR3 bases are TGCGCCAGCAGCGCTAGCGGGAGAAGATACAATGAGCAGTTCTTC. Translation gives CASSASGRRYNEQFF.

The chain carries TRBV5-5 and TRBJ2-5; D is perhaps TRBD1 (6 bases). Germline-derived CDR1 and CDR2 are SGHKS and YYEKEE (reference sequence). The length of the CDR3 is 14 residues. Trimming pared 4 bases from V and 3 bases from J, leaving 13 bases between. CDR3: CASSAGTGKETQYF. The CDR3 DNA is TGTGCCAGCAGCGCCGGTACAGGGAAAGAGACCCAGTACTTC.

The CDR3 region is CASSLGTGVGYTF. The CDR3 DNA follows: TGCGCCAGCAGCTTGGGGACAGGGGTTGGCTACACCTTC. The chain couples TRBV5-1 to TRBJ1-2, with 9 bases lining up with TRBD1. The CDR3 runs to 13 residues. Germline-derived CDR1 and CDR2 are SGHRS and YFSETQ. V dropped 0 bases and J dropped 7; count of bases not matched to a gene: 1.

The V call is TRBV28, the J call TRBJ2-3; 10 bases fit TRBD1. Per the germline V gene, CDR1 is MDHEN and CDR2 is SYDVKM. The CDR3 runs 15 residues. V was pared by 3 bases and J by 4 bases, with 4 bases of the junction left unmatched. The CDR3 spells CASSFLGQGSDTQYF. As DNA, the CDR3 is TGTGCCAGCAGTTTCTTGGGACAGGGGTCAGATACGCAGTATTTT.

The V call is TRBV7-3, the J call TRBJ2-3; tentatively, D is TRBD2 (6 bases). The CDR3 has 14 amino acids. The V gene lost 5 bases and the J gene lost 2 bases, with 11 bases spanning the gap. Per the germline V gene, CDR1 is SGHTA and CDR2 is FQGTGA. CDR3 coding DNA: TGTGCCAGCAGCCGGGGGATGCCCACAGATACGCAGTATTTT. It translates to CASSRGMPTDTQYF.

This chain links TRBV29-1 with TRBJ1-1; 8 bases line up with TRBD1. There are 14 residues in the CDR3. Losses at the gene ends were 7 bases for V and 1 base for J; bases not matched to a gene: 8. Germline values: CDR1 SQVTM, CDR2 ANQGSEA. This CDR3 is CSAREDRENTEAFF. The DNA of the CDR3 is TGCAGCGCCCGGGAGGACAGGGAGAACACTGAAGCTTTCTTT.

V usage is TRBV5-1 and J usage is TRBJ2-1; no clear D. Germline CDR1 is SGHRS and CDR2 is YFSETQ. The CDR3 runs to 16 residues. Trimming took off 1 base at V and 3 bases at J, with 14 bases between the two ends. CDR3 loop: CASSLLPVGDYNEQFF. In nucleotides, the CDR3 is TGCGCCAGCAGCTTGCTCCCCGTAGGAGACTACAATGAGCAGTTCTTC.

The genes are TRBV9 and TRBJ2-5; D is possibly TRBD2 (6 bases). Germline-derived CDR1 and CDR2 are SGDLS and YYNGEE. V was shortened by 0 bases and J by 0 bases, with 9 bases between the two germline ends. There are 15 residues in the CDR3. The CDR3 region has the DNA TGTGCCAGCAGCGTAGGGAGGGGCAACCAAGAGACCCAGTACTTC. It translates to CASSVGRGNQETQYF.

This chain connects TRBV11-3 to TRBJ2-3, with D possibly matching TRBD2 (5 bases). The V end was cut by 1 base, the J end by 0 bases, with 8 bases between. Germline V gives CDR1 SGHNT, CDR2 YENEEA. CDR3 length: 15 residues. This CDR3 is CASSLGRTSTDTQYF. CDR3 bases: TGTGCCAGCAGCTTAGGGCGGACTAGCACAGATACGCAGTATTTT. Variable domain in full (rest from reference TRBV11-3 and TRBJ2-3): EAGVVQSPRYKIIEKKQPVAFWCNPISGHNTLYWYLQNLGQGPELLIRYENEEAVDDSQLPKDRFSAERLKGVDSTLKIQPAELGDSAVYLCASSLGRTSTDTQYFGPGTRLTVL.

V and J are TRBV7-3 and TRBJ2-1; 9 bases fit TRBD1. CDR1 SGHTA and CDR2 FQGTGA come from the germline V gene. This CDR3 is built from 16 residues. Germline trimming cut 1 base from V and 7 bases from J; bases unmatched to any gene: 8. In nucleotides, the CDR3 is TGTGCCAGCAGCTTAATCCCGGGACAGGGCTTTAATGAGCAGTTCTTC. It yields the protein CASSLIPGQGFNEQFF. Drawing the rest from reference TRBV7-3 and TRBJ2-1, the complete variable domain is GAGVSQTPSNKVTEKGKYVELRCDPISGHTALYWYRQSLGQGPEFLIYFQGTGAADDSGLPNDRFFAVRPEGSVSTLKIQRTERGDSAVYLCASSLIPGQGFNEQFFGPGTRLTVL.

This chain connects TRBV30 to TRBJ2-7; 8 nucleotides agree with TRBD1. V shed 4 bases, J shed 9 bases, and the junction held 14 bases outside the gene matches. This CDR3 is built from 14 residues. Germline loops: CDR1 GTSNPN, CDR2 SVGIG (reference sequence). CDR3 residues: CAWTSRTGSSRQYF. The DNA for the CDR3 is TGTGCCTGGACTTCAAGGACAGGGTCCAGCCGGCAGTACTTC.

The chain uses TRBV27 and TRBJ2-2, with a possible D match to TRBD2 (6 bases). In germline, CDR1 is MNHEY, CDR2 SMNVEV (reference sequence). Deletions cut 6 bases from V and 3 bases from J, with 11 bases between. CDR3 length equals 14 residues. The CDR3 loop reads CASRGGFDTGELFF. CDR3 DNA sequence: TGTGCCAGCAGAGGAGGGTTCGACACCGGGGAGCTGTTTTTT.